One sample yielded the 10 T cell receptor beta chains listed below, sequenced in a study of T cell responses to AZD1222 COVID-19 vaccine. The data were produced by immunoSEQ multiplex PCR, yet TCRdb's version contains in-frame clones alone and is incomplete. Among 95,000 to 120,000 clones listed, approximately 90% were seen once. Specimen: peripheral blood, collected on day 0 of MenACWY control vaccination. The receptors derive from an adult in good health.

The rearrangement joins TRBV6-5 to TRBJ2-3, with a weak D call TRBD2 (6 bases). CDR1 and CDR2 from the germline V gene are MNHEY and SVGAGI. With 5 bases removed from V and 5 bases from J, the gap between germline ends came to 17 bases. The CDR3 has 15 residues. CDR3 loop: CASSPSGWGEDTQYF. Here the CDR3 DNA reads TGTGCCAGCAGTCCAAGCGGTTGGGGGGAAGATACGCAGTATTTT.

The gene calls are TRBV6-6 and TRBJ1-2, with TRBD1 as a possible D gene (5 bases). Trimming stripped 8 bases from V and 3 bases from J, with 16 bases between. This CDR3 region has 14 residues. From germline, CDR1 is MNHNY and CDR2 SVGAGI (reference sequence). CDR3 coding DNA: TGTGCCAGCTTGGGGACGGGTTCGGACTATGGCTACACCTTC. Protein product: CASLGTGSDYGYTF.

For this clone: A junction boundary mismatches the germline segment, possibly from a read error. The CDR3 coding sequence is TGTGCCAGTAGTATCCGTAGCAATCAGCTCCAGCATTTT. It translates to CASSIRSNQLQHF. The chain joins TRBV19 to TRBJ1-5; D is ambiguous. Germline CDR1 is LNHDA and CDR2 is SQIVND (reference sequence). The CDR3 runs to 13 residues.

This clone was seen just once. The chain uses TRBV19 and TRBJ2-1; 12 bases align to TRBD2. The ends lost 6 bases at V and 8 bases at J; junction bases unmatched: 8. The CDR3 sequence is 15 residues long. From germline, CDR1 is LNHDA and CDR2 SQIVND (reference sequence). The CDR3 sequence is CASSRLAGDVDEQFF. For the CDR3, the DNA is TGTGCCAGTAGCCGACTAGCGGGGGATGTGGATGAGCAGTTCTTC.

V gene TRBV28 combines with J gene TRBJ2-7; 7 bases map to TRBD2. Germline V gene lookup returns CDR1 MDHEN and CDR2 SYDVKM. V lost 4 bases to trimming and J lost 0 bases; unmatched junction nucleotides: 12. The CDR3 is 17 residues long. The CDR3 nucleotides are TGTGCCAGCAGTTCTCCGGGGCAGCGGGGCAACTCCTACGAGCAGTACTTC. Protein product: CASSSPGQRGNSYEQYF. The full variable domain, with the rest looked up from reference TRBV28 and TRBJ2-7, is DVKVTQSSRYLVKRTGEKVFLECVQDMDHENMFWYRQDPGLGLRLIYFSYDVKMKEKGDIPEGYSVSREKKERFSLILESASTNQTSMYLCASSSPGQRGNSYEQYFGPGTRLTVT.

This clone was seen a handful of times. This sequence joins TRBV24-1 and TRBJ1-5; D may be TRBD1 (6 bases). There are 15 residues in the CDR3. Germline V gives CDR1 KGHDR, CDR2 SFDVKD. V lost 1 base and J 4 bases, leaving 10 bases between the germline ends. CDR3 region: CATSDLTGQNQPQHF. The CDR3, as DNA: TGTGCCACCAGTGATTTAACAGGACAGAATCAGCCCCAGCATTTT.

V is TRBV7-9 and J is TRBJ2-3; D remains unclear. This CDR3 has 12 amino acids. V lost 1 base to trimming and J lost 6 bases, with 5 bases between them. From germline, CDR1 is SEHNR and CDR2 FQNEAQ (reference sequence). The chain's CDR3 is CASSLGRDTQYF. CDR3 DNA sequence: TGTGCCAGCAGCTTAGGACGGGATACGCAGTATTTT.

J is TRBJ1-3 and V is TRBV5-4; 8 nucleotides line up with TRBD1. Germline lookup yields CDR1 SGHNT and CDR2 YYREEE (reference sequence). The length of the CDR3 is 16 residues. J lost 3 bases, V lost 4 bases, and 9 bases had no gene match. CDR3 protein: CASSESRGQVGNTIYF. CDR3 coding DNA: TGTGCCAGCAGCGAATCCAGGGGGCAGGTTGGAAACACCATATATTTT. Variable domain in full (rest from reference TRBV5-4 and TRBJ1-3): ETGVTQSPTHLIKTRGQQVTLRCSSQSGHNTVSWYQQALGQGPQFIFQYYREEENGRGNFPPRFSGLQFPNYSSELNVNALELDDSALYLCASSESRGQVGNTIYFGEGSWLTVV.

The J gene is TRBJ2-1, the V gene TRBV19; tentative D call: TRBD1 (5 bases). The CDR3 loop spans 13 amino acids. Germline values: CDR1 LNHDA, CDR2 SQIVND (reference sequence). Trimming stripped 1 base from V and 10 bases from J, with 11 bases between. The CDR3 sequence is CASSIGQGDEQFF. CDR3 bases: TGTGCCAGTAGTATAGGGCAGGGCGACGAGCAGTTCTTC.

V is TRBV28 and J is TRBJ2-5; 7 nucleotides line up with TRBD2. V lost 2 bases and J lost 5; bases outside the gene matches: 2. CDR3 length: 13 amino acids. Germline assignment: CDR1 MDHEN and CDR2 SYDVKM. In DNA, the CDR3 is TGTGCCAGCAGTTTAGGGAGGGAGGAGACCCAGTACTTC. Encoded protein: CASSLGREETQYF.